The entry that follows covers one T cell receptor (beta chain) sequence. The repertoire was sequenced with immunoSEQ multiplex PCR; TCRdb's copy has only in-frame clones and lacks some. The sample has some 31,000 clones, less than 85% seen once. V lost 0 bases, J lost 3 bases, and 1 base stayed unmatched. The CDR3 loop spans 15 amino acids. The germline CDR1 and CDR2 sequences are SGDLS and YYNGEE. This sample was included in a study of blood T cell repertoires in COVID-19. The sample comprised peripheral blood. This receptor was taken from a human donor with acute or convalescent COVID-19. The donor label of this sample is uncertain. The V call is TRBV9, the J call TRBJ2-1; the match to TRBD2 covers 9 bases. The CDR3 DNA follows: TGTGCCAGCAGCGTAGGGACTAGCGACTACAATGAGCAGTTCTTC. The encoded protein is CASSVGTSDYNEQFF. The whole variable domain, remainder taken from reference TRBV9 and TRBJ2-1, is DSGVTQTPKHLITATGQRVTLRCSPRSGDLSVYWYQQSLDQGLQFLIQYYNGEERAKGNILERFSAQQFPDLHSELNLSSLELGDSALYFCASSVGTSDYNEQFFGPGTRLTVL.